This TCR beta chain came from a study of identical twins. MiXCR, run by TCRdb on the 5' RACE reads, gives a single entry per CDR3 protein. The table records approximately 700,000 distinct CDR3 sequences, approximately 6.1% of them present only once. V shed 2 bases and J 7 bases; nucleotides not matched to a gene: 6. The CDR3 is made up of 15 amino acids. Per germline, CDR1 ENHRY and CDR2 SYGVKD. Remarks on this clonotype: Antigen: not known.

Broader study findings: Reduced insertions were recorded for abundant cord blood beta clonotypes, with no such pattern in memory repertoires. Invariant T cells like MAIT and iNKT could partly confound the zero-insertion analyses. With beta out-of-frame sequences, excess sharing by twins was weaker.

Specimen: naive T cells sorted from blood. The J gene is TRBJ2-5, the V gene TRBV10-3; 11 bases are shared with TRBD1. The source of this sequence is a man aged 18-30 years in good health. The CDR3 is CAISERGQGEGTQYF. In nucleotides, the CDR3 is TGTGCCATCAGTGAGAGGGGACAGGGGGAAGGGACCCAGTACTTC.